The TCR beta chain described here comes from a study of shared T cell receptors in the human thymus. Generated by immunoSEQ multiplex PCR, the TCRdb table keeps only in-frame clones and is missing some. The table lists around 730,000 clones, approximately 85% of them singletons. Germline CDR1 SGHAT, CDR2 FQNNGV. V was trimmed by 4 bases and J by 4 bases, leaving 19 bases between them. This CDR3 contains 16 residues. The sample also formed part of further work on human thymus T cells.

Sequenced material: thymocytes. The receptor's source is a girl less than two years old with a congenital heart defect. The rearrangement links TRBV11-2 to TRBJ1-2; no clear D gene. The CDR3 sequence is CASSWGLREPTYGYTF. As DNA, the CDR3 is TGTGCCAGCAGCTGGGGTTTAAGGGAGCCCACCTATGGCTACACCTTC.